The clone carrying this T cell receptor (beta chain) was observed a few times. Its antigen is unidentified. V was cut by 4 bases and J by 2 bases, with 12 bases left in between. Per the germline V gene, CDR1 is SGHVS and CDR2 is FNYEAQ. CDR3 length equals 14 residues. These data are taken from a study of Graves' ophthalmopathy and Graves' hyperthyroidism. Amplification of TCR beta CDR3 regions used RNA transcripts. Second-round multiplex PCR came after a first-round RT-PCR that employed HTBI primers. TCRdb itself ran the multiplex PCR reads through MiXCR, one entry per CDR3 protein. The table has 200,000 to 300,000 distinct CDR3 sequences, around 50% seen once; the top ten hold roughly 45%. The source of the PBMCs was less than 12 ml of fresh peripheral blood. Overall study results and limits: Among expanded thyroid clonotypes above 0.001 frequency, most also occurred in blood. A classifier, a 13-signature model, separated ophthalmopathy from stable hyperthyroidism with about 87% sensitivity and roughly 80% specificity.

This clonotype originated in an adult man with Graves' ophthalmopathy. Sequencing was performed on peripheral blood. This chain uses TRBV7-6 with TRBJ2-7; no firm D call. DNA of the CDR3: TGTGCCAGCAGCTCAGAAGCGCTCGCCTACGAGCAGTACTTC. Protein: CASSSEALAYEQYF.